This entry lists 8 T cell receptor beta chains sequenced from one sample in a study of human T cells and chemical hapten exposure. Time point specified: patch test 3, about 24 weeks after DPC sensitization. Treatment noted: therapeutic diphenylcyclopropenone sensitization with weekly scalp DPC. A single record per CDR3 protein comes from TCRdb applying MiXCR to the RACE reads. The sample lists roughly 200,000 distinct CDR3 sequences, under 30% seen once, with 2.5% in the top ten. The input for sequencing was whole blood, taken in connection with sensitization to the hapten diphenylcyclopropenone (DPC). The receptors shown here come from a woman in her thirties or forties with alopecia areata. Some clones in this sample may be carry-over from other donors' samples.

The genes are TRBV6-2 or TRBV6-3 and TRBJ2-5; tentatively, D is TRBD2 (6 bases). CDR1 is MNHEY and CDR2 is SVGEGT in the germline V gene. Trimming cost V 2 bases and J 7 bases, with 8 bases left between them. The CDR3 length is 12 residues. CDR3 loop: CASSYVEGTQYF. The CDR3 DNA reads as TGTGCCAGCAGTTACGTGGAGGGGACCCAGTACTTC.

The chain uses TRBV7-2 and TRBJ2-7, with TRBD2 matching 11 bases. Germline-derived CDR1 and CDR2 are SGHTA and FQGNSA. CDR3 length: 15 residues. Trimming cost V 6 bases and J 6 bases; bases outside gene matches: 10. CDR3 region: CASRQLAGVPGEQYF. In DNA form, the CDR3 reads TGTGCCAGCAGGCAACTAGCGGGGGTTCCAGGCGAGCAGTACTTC.

Turning to this clonotype: An end of the junction differs from the germline gene, which may be a read error. The rearrangement uses TRBV13 and TRBJ2-5, with 10 bases matching TRBD1. This CDR3 spans 15 amino acids. The germline CDR1 and CDR2 sequences are PRHDT and FYEKMQ (reference sequence). CDR3 DNA sequence: TGTGCCAGCAGCCTAGACAGGGGGCTCGTGGAGACCCTGTACTTC. This sequence encodes CASSLDRGLVETLYF.

This clonotype was detected a few times. V is TRBV6-5 and J is TRBJ1-2, with a possible D match to TRBD1 (6 bases). Germline V CDR1 and CDR2: MNHEY, SVGAGI. This CDR3 has 14 residues. Trimming removed 5 bases from V and 4 bases from J, with 14 bases in between. CDR3 DNA sequence: TGTGCCAGCAGTGAAGGATGGGGGCCCTATGGCTACACCTTC. This sequence encodes CASSEGWGPYGYTF.

There are many counts of this clonotype. The rearrangement links TRBV29-1 to TRBJ2-7; perhaps D is TRBD1 or TRBD2 (7 bases each). This CDR3 contains 14 residues. CDR1 and CDR2 (germline): SQVTM, ANQGSEA. V was trimmed by 7 bases and J by 6 bases, leaving 22 bases between them. CDR3 nucleotide sequence: TGCAGCGCCTCACAGGGGAGGGACCCGTCCGAGCAGTACTTC. The encoded protein is CSASQGRDPSEQYF.

V is TRBV29-1 and J is TRBJ2-6; D is uncertain. The V gene lost 1 base and the J gene lost 1 base, with 8 bases spanning the gap. The CDR3 loop spans 15 amino acids. Per the germline V gene, CDR1 is SQVTM and CDR2 is ANQGSEA. The CDR3 DNA sequence: TGCAGCGTTGAAGTAGGGCAGTCTGGGGCCAACGTCCTGACTTTC. Its translation: CSVEVGQSGANVLTF. The full variable domain, rest sourced from reference TRBV29-1 and TRBJ2-6, is SAVISQKPSRDICQRGTSLTIQCQVDSQVTMMFWYRQQPGQSLTLIATANQGSEATYESGFVIDKFPISRPNLTFSTLTVSNMSPEDSSIYLCSVEVGQSGANVLTFGAGSRLTVL.

This clonotype was picked up a small number of times. The genes are TRBV6-2 or TRBV6-3 and TRBJ2-7; D might be TRBD2 (6 bases). The V gene lost 4 bases and the J gene lost 2 bases, with 15 bases spanning the gap. From germline, CDR1 is MNHEY and CDR2 SVGEGT. There are 15 residues in the CDR3. This CDR3 reads CASSSIVGLTYEQYF. CDR3 DNA sequence: TGTGCCAGCAGTTCCATAGTGGGACTGACCTACGAGCAGTACTTC.

The rearrangement links TRBV20-1 to TRBJ2-2, with D unclear. CDR3 length: 15 amino acids. Per germline, CDR1 DFQATT and CDR2 SNEGSKA (reference sequence). The V end was cut by 5 bases, the J end by 6 bases, with 19 bases between. The CDR3 DNA follows: TGCAGTGCTCCTATCGGTTGGGCTCGGCCCGGGGAGCTGTTTTTT. Translation: CSAPIGWARPGELFF.